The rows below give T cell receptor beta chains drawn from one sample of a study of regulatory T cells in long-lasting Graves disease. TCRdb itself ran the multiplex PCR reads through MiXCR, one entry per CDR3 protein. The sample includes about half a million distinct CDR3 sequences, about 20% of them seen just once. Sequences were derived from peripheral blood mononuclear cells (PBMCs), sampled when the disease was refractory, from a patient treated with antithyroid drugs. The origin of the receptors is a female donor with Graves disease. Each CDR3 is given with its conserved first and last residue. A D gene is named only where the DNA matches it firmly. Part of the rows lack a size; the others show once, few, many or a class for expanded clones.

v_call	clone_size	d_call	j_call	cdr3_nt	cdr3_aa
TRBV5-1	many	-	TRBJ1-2	TGCGCCAGCAGCTTGCCGGGACAATCTGGCTACACCTTC	CASSLPGQSGYTF
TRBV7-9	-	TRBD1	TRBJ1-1	TGTGCCAGCAGCACAGCATACAGGGGGCGAAGGAACACTGAAGCTTTCTTT	CASSTAYRGRRNTEAFF
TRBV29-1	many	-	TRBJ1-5	TGCAGCGTTGCTCAGGGACGGGCAGATCAGCCCCAGCATTTT	CSVAQGRADQPQHF
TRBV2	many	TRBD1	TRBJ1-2	TGTGCCAGCTACCAGACAGGGGTTCTCTATGGCTACACCTTC	CASYQTGVLYGYTF
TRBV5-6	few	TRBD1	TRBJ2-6	TGTGCCAGCAGCTCCATCCCAGGGACAGGCTCTGGGGCCAACGTCCTGACTTTC	CASSSIPGTGSGANVLTF
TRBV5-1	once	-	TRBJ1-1	TGCGCCAGCAGCTACAACGAGGGGTTCCGACCCGATACTGAAGCTTTCTTT	CASSYNEGFRPDTEAFF
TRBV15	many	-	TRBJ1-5	TGTGCCACCAGCAGCAGGGAAGTTTGGCAGCCCCAGCATTTT	CATSSREVWQPQHF
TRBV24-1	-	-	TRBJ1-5	TGTGCCACCAGTGACCCGGACACTAATCAGCCCCAGCATTTT	CATSDPDTNQPQHF
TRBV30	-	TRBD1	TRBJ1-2	TGTGCCTGGAGTCAGACAGGGACTAACTATGGCTACACCTTC	CAWSQTGTNYGYTF
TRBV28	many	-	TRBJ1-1	TGTGCCAGCAGTTTACCTGGCTCTAACACTGAAGCTTTCTTT	CASSLPGSNTEAFF
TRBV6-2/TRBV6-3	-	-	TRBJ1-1	TGTGCCAGCAGTTCTCCGTACAGAGTAGCCACTGAAGCTTTCTTT	CASSSPYRVATEAFF
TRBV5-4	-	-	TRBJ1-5	TGTGCCAGCAGCTTTGACGGCCAGGGACCCAATCAGCCCCAGCATTTT	CASSFDGQGPNQPQHF
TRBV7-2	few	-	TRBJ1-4	TGTGCCAGCAGCTTAGGAGCGTCAGAGCATGAAAAACTGTTTTTT	CASSLGASEHEKLFF
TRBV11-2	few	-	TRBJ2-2	TGTGCCAGCAGCCCCCAGGGACCGAACACCGGGGAGCTGTTTTTT	CASSPQGPNTGELFF
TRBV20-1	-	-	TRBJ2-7	TGCAGTGCTAGAGTGGGGAAAGGCTCCAACAACGAGCAGTACTTC	CSARVGKGSNNEQYF
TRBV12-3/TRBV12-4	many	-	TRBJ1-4	TGTGCCAGCAGTATTGACCCGAATGAAAAACTGTTTTTT	CASSIDPNEKLFF
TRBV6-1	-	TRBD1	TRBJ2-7	TGTGCCAGCCAGGAAGACAGGGGCCACTACGAGCAGTACTTC	CASQEDRGHYEQYF
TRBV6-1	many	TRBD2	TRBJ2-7	TGTGCCAGCATGCGGACTAGCGGGACTGGGGAGCAGTACTTC	CASMRTSGTGEQYF
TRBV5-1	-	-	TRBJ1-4	TGCGCCAGCAGCCCAAATCGGGCTAGTGGGAATGAAAAACTGTTTTTT	CASSPNRASGNEKLFF
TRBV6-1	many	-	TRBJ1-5	TGTGCCAGCGGTAAACTCATACTCGATAGCAATCAGCCCCAGCATTTT	CASGKLILDSNQPQHF
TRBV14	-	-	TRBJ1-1	TGTGCCAGCAGCCACTTGGGCGGGGGCGGTGAGGAGAACACTGAAGCTTTCTTT	CASSHLGGGGEENTEAFF
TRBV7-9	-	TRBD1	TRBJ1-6	TGTGCCAGCAGCTTAGCGACAGGGGGCGGATCACCCCTCCACTTT	CASSLATGGGSPLHF
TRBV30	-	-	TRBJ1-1	TGTGCCTGGAGTAGGAACGGGGTGAGCACTGAAGCTTTCTTT	CAWSRNGVSTEAFF
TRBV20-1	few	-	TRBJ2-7	TGCAGTGCTAACTCCGGGACACTCTCCGAGCAGTACTTC	CSANSGTLSEQYF
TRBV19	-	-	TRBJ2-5	TGTGCCAGTAGTCTGGCAGCCCAAGAGACCCAGTACTTC	CASSLAAQETQYF
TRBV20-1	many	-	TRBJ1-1	TGCAGTGCTAGAGATCCCCAGGGTTACACTGAAGCTTTCTTT	CSARDPQGYTEAFF
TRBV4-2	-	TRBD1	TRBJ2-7	TGTGCCAGCAGCCAAGGGGACAGGGGATCCTACGAGCAGTACTTC	CASSQGDRGSYEQYF
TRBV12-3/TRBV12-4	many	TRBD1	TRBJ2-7	TGTGCCAGCAGTCGACAGGGGGCTACCTACGAGCAGTACTTC	CASSRQGATYEQYF